The 13 T cell receptor beta chains listed next were all sequenced from one sample in a study of T cell responses to AZD1222 COVID-19 vaccine. Some clones are missing from TCRdb's copy, which holds only in-frame ones; the method was immunoSEQ multiplex PCR. The sample holds 150,000 to 200,000 clones, 85% to 95% seen once. Sequenced material: peripheral blood, taken on day 0 of AZD1222 vaccination. Source of these receptors: an adult in good health.

This clone has only one observation. This chain links TRBV25-1 with TRBJ1-5; D perhaps matches TRBD1 (6 bases). CDR1 MGHDK and CDR2 SYGVNS come from the germline V gene. The V and J ends lost 4 bases and 7 bases respectively, with 20 bases between them. The CDR3 is 16 amino acids. This CDR3 reads CASSVTLVGAGQPQHF. The CDR3 bases are TGTGCCAGCAGTGTCACCCTGGTGGGGGCTGGGCAGCCCCAGCATTTT.

This clone was counted a single time. V is TRBV30 and J is TRBJ1-5; possible D gene TRBD1, 5 bases. Trimming cost V 2 bases and J 3 bases, with 11 bases left between them. CDR3 length: 14 amino acids. CDR1 GTSNPN and CDR2 SVGIG come from the germline V gene (reference sequence). The CDR3 loop is CAWSSGTANQPQHF. The CDR3 coding sequence is TGTGCCTGGAGTTCCGGGACGGCCAATCAGCCCCAGCATTTT.

The rearrangement uses TRBV19 and TRBJ1-6; perhaps TRBD1 as D (6 bases). The CDR3 consists of 17 residues. CDR1 and CDR2 from the germline V gene are LNHDA and SQIVND (reference sequence). V was clipped by 4 bases and J by 7 bases, with 20 bases between them. The CDR3 sequence is CASSTGQGTIRNSPLHF. The CDR3 DNA reads as TGTGCCAGTAGTACCGGGCAGGGGACGATTCGGAATTCACCCCTCCACTTT.

The V call is TRBV19, the J call TRBJ1-4; D is perhaps TRBD1 (6 bases). The V end lost 4 bases, the J end lost 5 bases, and 11 bases lay between the germline ends. The CDR3 is 14 amino acids. CDR1 is LNHDA and CDR2 is SQIVND in the germline V gene (reference sequence). The CDR3 loop reads CASSRQDRNEKLFF. The CDR3 nucleotides are TGTGCCAGTAGTAGACAGGACCGCAATGAAAAACTGTTTTTT.

The chain employs TRBV9 and TRBJ1-2; TRBD1 is a possible D gene (5 bases). With 0 bases removed from V and 7 bases from J, the gap between germline ends came to 13 bases. The CDR3 consists of 14 residues. Germline-derived CDR1 and CDR2 are SGDLS and YYNGEE. CDR3 nucleotides: TGTGCCAGCAGCGTAGTCCGCCGGGGCGGTGGCTACACCTTC. As protein: CASSVVRRGGGYTF. The whole variable domain, filled in from reference TRBV9 and TRBJ1-2, reads DSGVTQTPKHLITATGQRVTLRCSPRSGDLSVYWYQQSLDQGLQFLIQYYNGEERAKGNILERFSAQQFPDLHSELNLSSLELGDSALYFCASSVVRRGGGYTFGSGTRLTVV.

The chain has TRBV7-9 and TRBJ2-2, with 8 bases identical to TRBD2. Germline V gives CDR1 SEHNR, CDR2 FQNEAQ (reference sequence). CDR3 length: 14 residues. The V segment lost 5 bases and the J segment 4 bases; nucleotides outside the gene matches: 3. As DNA, the CDR3 is TGTGCCAGCAGCCCAAGCGGGAGCACCGGGGAGCTGTTTTTT. Residues: CASSPSGSTGELFF.

V is TRBV23-1 and J is TRBJ1-3; D uncertain. TRBV23-1 is filed as an ORF, its function uncertain. This CDR3 has 13 amino acids. V was trimmed by 4 bases and J by 6 bases, leaving 10 bases between them. The CDR3 bases are TGCGCCAGCAGTCGGGCTGAAGAAAACACCATATATTTT. It yields the protein CASSRAEENTIYF.

The rearrangement joins TRBV9 to TRBJ2-1; D possibly corresponds to TRBD1 (5 bases). Germline lookup yields CDR1 SGDLS and CDR2 YYNGEE. Trimming removed 1 base at V and 6 bases at J, with 8 bases between. This CDR3 contains 13 residues. The CDR3 coding sequence is TGTGCCAGCAGCGTAACAGGAGTCAATGAGCAGTTCTTC. Protein: CASSVTGVNEQFF.

This clone was seen once. The gene calls are TRBV3-1 (or the pseudogene TRBV3-2) and TRBJ1-5; D is undetermined. The CDR3 totals 14 residues. V was pared by 0 bases and J by 7 bases, with 10 bases between. Germline assignment: CDR1 LGHDT and CDR2 YNNKEL (reference sequence). The CDR3 coding sequence is TGTGCCAGCAGCCAAGAGGGGAGGTGGCAGCCCCAGCATTTT. Its translation is CASSQEGRWQPQHF.

The chain has TRBV3-1 (or the pseudogene TRBV3-2) and TRBJ1-4, with 9 bases that match TRBD1. Germline V gene lookup returns CDR1 LGHDT and CDR2 YNNKEL (reference sequence). This CDR3 is built from 16 residues. The V and J ends lost 4 bases and 7 bases, in that order; junction bases with no gene match: 10. CDR3 in DNA: TGTGCCAGCAGCCGCGCCCGGACAGGGGCCGGTGAAAAACTGTTTTTT. Its translation: CASSRARTGAGEKLFF.

This chain joins TRBV27 and TRBJ1-5; D not certain. CDR1 is MNHEY and CDR2 is SMNVEV in the germline V gene (reference sequence). This CDR3 is built from 14 residues. V lost 3 bases, J lost 3 bases, and 9 bases lay in between. CDR3 bases: TGTGCCAGCAGTTTCGGGAACCTCAATCAGCCCCAGCATTTT. Its translation is CASSFGNLNQPQHF.

V and J are TRBV6-2 or TRBV6-3 and TRBJ1-1, with 9 positions matching TRBD1. The germline V gene encodes CDR1 MNHEY and CDR2 SVGEGT. This CDR3 is 18 amino acids long. Trimming cost V 2 bases and J 3 bases; bases outside gene matches: 13. The DNA for the CDR3 is TGTGCCAGCAGTTACACGGGGACAGGGAGTCGGTGGGACACTGAAGCTTTCTTT. It translates to CASSYTGTGSRWDTEAFF.

The rearrangement uses TRBV5-1 and TRBJ1-6; possibly TRBD1 for D (6 bases). Trimming stripped 5 bases from V and 7 bases from J, with 13 bases between. CDR3 length equals 14 residues. CDR1 and CDR2 (germline): SGHRS, YFSETQ. The CDR3 loop is CASSQDSSNSPLHF. CDR3 bases: TGCGCCAGCAGTCAGGACAGCTCGAATTCACCCCTCCACTTT. Full variable domain (outside the CDR3, taken from reference TRBV5-1 and TRBJ1-6): KAGVTQTPRYLIKTRGQQVTLSCSPISGHRSVSWYQQTPGQGLQFLFEYFSETQRNKGNFPGRFSGRQFSNSRSEMNVSTLELGDSALYLCASSQDSSNSPLHFGNGTRLTVT.